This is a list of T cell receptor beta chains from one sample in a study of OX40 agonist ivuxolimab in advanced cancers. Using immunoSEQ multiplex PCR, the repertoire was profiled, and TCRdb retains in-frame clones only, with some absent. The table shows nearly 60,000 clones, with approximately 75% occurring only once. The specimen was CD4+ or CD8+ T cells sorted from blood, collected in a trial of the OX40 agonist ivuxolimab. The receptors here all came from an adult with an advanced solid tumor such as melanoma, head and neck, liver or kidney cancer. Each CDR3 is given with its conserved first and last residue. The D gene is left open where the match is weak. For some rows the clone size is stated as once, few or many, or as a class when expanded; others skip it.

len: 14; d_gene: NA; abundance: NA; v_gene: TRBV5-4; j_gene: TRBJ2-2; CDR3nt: TGTGCCAGCAGCTTGGCCATCCGGGGGAGGGAGCTGTTTTTT; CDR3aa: CASSLAIRGRELFF
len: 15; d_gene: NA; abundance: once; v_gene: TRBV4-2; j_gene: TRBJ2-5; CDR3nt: TGTGCCAGCAGCCAAGGGAATTCTTACCCGGAGACCCAGTACTTC; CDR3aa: CASSQGNSYPETQYF
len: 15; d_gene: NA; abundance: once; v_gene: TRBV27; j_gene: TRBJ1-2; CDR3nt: TGTGCCAGCAGTTTAGATCCGGGGGTTAACTATGGCTACACCTTC; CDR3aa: CASSLDPGVNYGYTF
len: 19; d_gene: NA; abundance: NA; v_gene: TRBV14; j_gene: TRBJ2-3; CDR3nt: TGTGCCAGCAGCCAAGGGGTGGACTTATGGGGAGTAGGCACAGATACGCAGTATTTT; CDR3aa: CASSQGVDLWGVGTDTQYF
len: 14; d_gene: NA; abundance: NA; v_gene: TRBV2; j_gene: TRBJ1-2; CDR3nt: TGTGCCAGCAGTGAAGCGGAGCGTAACTATGGCTACACCTTC; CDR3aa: CASSEAERNYGYTF
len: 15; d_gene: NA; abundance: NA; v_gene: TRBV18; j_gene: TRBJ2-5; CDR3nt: TGTGCCAGCTCACCTTTATTACAGGTGAAAGAGACCCAGTACTTC; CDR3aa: CASSPLLQVKETQYF
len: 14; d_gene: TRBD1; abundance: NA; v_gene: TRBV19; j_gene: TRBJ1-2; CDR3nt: TGTGCCAGTAGCTGGGACAGGGGGATCTATGGCTACACCTTC; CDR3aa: CASSWDRGIYGYTF
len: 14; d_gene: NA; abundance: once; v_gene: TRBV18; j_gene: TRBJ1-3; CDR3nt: TGTGCCAGCTCGCTCGGTTCGCCCGGAAACACCATATATTTT; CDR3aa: CASSLGSPGNTIYF
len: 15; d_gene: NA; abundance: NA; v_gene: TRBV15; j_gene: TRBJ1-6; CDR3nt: TGTGCCACCAGCAGGGGGGGACAAGATAATTCACCCCTCCACTTT; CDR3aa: CATSRGGQDNSPLHF
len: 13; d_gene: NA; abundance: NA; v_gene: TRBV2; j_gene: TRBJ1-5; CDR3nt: TGTGCCACACGGGGGGAGGCCAATCAGCCCCAGCATTTT; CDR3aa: CATRGEANQPQHF